Listed here are 15 T cell receptor beta chains from one sample, sequenced in a study of T-cell reconstitution after alpha-beta-depleted transplantation in children. Molecular barcoding with unique molecular identifiers was used for the TCRbeta library. TCRdb reanalysed the PCR reads using MiXCR and keeps one entry per CDR3 protein. The sample lists some 490,000 distinct CDR3 sequences; roughly an eighth were seen once. Sequencing used PBMCs from the stem cell graft donor, obtained from the stem cell graft. The receptors originated from a human donor who donated a stem cell graft to a child with combined immunodeficiency.

This clonotype was observed many times. V and J are TRBV6-5 and TRBJ2-2; D is uncertain. The CDR3 totals 12 residues. V lost 9 bases, J lost 2 bases, and 7 bases lay in between. The germline gives CDR1 MNHEY, CDR2 SVGAGI. CDR3 in amino acids: CASEANTGELFF. The CDR3 region has the DNA TGTGCCAGTGAAGCTAACACCGGGGAGCTGTTTTTT.

The sample holds a few counts of this clonotype. V and J are TRBV9 and TRBJ2-3; TRBD2 matches 8 bases. After removal of 3 bases from V and 14 bases from J, the junction contained 14 bases not matched to a gene. The CDR3 sequence is 14 residues long. Germline V gene lookup returns CDR1 SGDLS and CDR2 YYNGEE. The CDR3 DNA is TGTGCCAGCAGCGGAACCCAACTAGCGGCACCCCGGTATTTT. Translation: CASSGTQLAAPRYF.

This clonotype was picked up many times. This chain joins TRBV5-1 and TRBJ2-1; 9 nucleotides line up with TRBD2. This CDR3 comprises 15 residues. Germline CDR1 reads SGHRS; CDR2 reads YFSETQ. V trimming: 4 bases; J trimming: 4 bases; junction bases outside the gene matches: 6. The DNA for the CDR3 is TGCGCCAGCAGCCCCCTGACTAGCGGATACAATGAGCAGTTCTTC. It is translated as CASSPLTSGYNEQFF.

This clonotype was observed a few times. The chain couples TRBV29-1 to TRBJ2-1, with no clear D. The CDR3 has 15 amino acids. Germline V CDR1 and CDR2: SQVTM, ANQGSEA. Trimming left V 1 base short and J 0 bases short, with 10 bases between. This CDR3 reads CSVEGAESSYNEQFF. CDR3 nucleotide sequence: TGCAGCGTTGAAGGGGCGGAGAGCTCCTACAATGAGCAGTTCTTC.

This chain uses TRBV7-9 with TRBJ2-3; unclear D gene. V was cut by 5 bases and J by 4 bases, with 19 bases left in between. This CDR3 spans 16 amino acids. Germline CDR1 and CDR2: SEHNR and FQNEAQ (reference sequence). CDR3 residues: CASSPLNGPFADTQYF. CDR3 nucleotides: TGTGCCAGCAGCCCTCTTAATGGACCGTTCGCAGATACGCAGTATTTT.

This clonotype was picked up a small number of times. V is TRBV28 and J is TRBJ2-3; D is possibly TRBD2 (5 bases). Trimming stripped 1 base from V and 2 bases from J, with 13 bases between. This CDR3 is built from 16 residues. Per the germline V gene, CDR1 is MDHEN and CDR2 is SYDVKM. CDR3: CASSLSSRGVTDTQYF. CDR3 in DNA: TGTGCCAGCAGTTTATCCAGCCGGGGAGTCACAGATACGCAGTATTTT.

This clonotype has a handful of counts. The J gene is TRBJ2-1, the V gene TRBV12-3 or TRBV12-4; no firm D call. The germline V and J ends were trimmed by 5 bases and 10 bases, with 12 bases remaining between them. The length of the CDR3 is 12 residues. The CDR3 spells CASSTPAGEQFF. The CDR3 DNA sequence: TGTGCCAGCAGTACCCCCGCCGGGGAGCAGTTCTTC.

At least ten counts were recorded for this clonotype. The genes are TRBV12-3 or TRBV12-4 and TRBJ2-4; 9 bases line up with TRBD2. V shed 4 bases, J shed 9 bases, and the junction held 10 bases outside the gene matches. This CDR3 region has 15 residues. The DNA of the CDR3 is TGTGCCAGCAGTTGGCTAGCGGGGTTTCGTGGCATTCAGTACTTC. It encodes CASSWLAGFRGIQYF.

The chain has TRBV7-9 and TRBJ2-4; either TRBD1 or TRBD2 may supply D (5 bases each). CDR3 length: 13 residues. Trimming left V 0 bases short and J 8 bases short, with 8 bases between. Per germline, CDR1 SEHNR and CDR2 FQNEAQ (reference sequence). The CDR3 bases are TGTGCCAGCAGCTTAGCCGGGGCCCACATTCAGTACTTC. Residues: CASSLAGAHIQYF.

Only a few counts were recorded for this clonotype. The chain uses TRBV12-3 or TRBV12-4 and TRBJ1-3; D ambiguous. Trimming took 6 bases from V and 3 from J, leaving 15 bases between them. The CDR3 is 15 amino acids. The CDR3 loop reads CASSSDPWGGNTIYF. Here the CDR3 DNA reads TGTGCCAGCAGCTCGGACCCCTGGGGTGGAAACACCATATATTTT.

Ten or more counts support this clonotype. The CDR3 region is CASSKVAGGFSYEQYF. Here the CDR3 DNA reads TGTGCCAGCAGCAAAGTAGCGGGAGGCTTCTCCTACGAGCAGTACTTC. The rearrangement joins TRBV11-2 to TRBJ2-7; TRBD2 matches 10 bases. Germline V gene data show CDR1 as SGHAT and CDR2 as FQNNGV. Trimming took 5 bases from V and 0 from J; bases not matched to a gene: 7. The CDR3 loop spans 16 amino acids.

The table lists this clonotype with many counts. The genes are TRBV20-1 and TRBJ2-7; perhaps TRBD1 as D (6 bases). Trimming removed 7 bases at V and 3 bases at J, with 16 bases between. Germline V gives CDR1 DFQATT, CDR2 SNEGSKA (reference sequence). This CDR3 region has 13 residues. CDR3 region: CSGVRGLSYEQYF. The CDR3 DNA sequence: TGCAGTGGCGTTAGGGGGTTAAGCTACGAGCAGTACTTC.

This clonotype was seen a handful of times. This chain links TRBV20-1 with TRBJ2-5; D not certain. The V gene lost 0 bases and the J gene lost 6 bases, with 11 bases spanning the gap. The CDR3 is 13 amino acids. Germline CDR1 DFQATT, CDR2 SNEGSKA (reference sequence). The CDR3 region has the DNA TGCAGTGCTAGAGATCCCGAAACCCAGACCCAGTACTTC. Its translation: CSARDPETQTQYF.

This clonotype was recorded a few times. The chain joins TRBV7-3 to TRBJ1-5; D ambiguous. The germline V gene encodes CDR1 SGHTA and CDR2 FQGTGA. CDR3 length: 16 residues. V was pared by 4 bases and J by 0 bases, with 13 bases between. The CDR3 coding sequence is TGTGCCAGCAGCTCACGGACTCCCTATAGCAATCAGCCCCAGCATTTT. This codes for CASSSRTPYSNQPQHF. Together with reference TRBV7-3 and TRBJ1-5, the CDR3 gives the full variable domain: GAGVSQTPSNKVTEKGKYVELRCDPISGHTALYWYRQSLGQGPEFLIYFQGTGAADDSGLPNDRFFAVRPEGSVSTLKIQRTERGDSAVYLCASSSRTPYSNQPQHFGDGTRLSIL.

The chain is built from TRBV7-2 and TRBJ2-7, with 7 nucleotides matching TRBD1. CDR1 SGHTA and CDR2 FQGNSA come from the germline V gene. The ends lost 3 bases at V and 2 bases at J; junction bases unmatched: 13. The CDR3 length is 17 residues. In nucleotides, the CDR3 is TGTGCCAGCAGCTTTCCGCCTGGACAGGACTCTCCCTACGAGCAGTACTTC. Encoded protein: CASSFPPGQDSPYEQYF.